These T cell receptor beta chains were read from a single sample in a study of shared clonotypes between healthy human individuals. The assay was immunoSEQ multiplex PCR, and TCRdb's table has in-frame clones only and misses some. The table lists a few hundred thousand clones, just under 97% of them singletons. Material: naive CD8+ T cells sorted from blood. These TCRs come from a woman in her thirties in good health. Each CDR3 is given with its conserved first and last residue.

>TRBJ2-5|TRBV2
CASARSSGQETQYF
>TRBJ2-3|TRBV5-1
CASSPRDPNTDTQYF
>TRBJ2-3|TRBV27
CASSLSGAVPTDTQYF
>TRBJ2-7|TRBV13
CASSIGPTSYEQYF
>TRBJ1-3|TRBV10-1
CATSPGQGGIGNTIYF
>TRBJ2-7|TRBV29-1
CSVEVVREGYEQYF
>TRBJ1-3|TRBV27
CASSLDRDSGNTIYF
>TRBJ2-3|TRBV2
CATGAGVTSTDTQYF
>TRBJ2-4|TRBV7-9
CASSSGLAGWAKNIQYF
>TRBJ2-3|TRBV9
CASSVGAGIGDTQYF
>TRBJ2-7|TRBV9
CASSASGAGTYEQYF
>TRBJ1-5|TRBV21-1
CASSKAADWPQHF
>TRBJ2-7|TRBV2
CASTILTSESSYEQYF
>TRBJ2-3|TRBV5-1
CASSLSRYTDTQYF
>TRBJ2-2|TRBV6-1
CASSGVSGTSGVIGELFF
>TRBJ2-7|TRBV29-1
CSVDRGANEQYF
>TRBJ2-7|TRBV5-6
CASSFHPGQGENPYEQYF
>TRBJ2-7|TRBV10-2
CASSEGGEQYF
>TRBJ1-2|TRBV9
CASSTDSNYGYTF
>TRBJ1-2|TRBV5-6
CASSWDRGWSGYTF
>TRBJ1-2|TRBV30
CAWLGTSYGYTF
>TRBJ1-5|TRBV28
CASSLDHQPQHF
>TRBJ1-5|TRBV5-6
CASSLGRLGDQPQHF
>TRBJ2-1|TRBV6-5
CASTGGTDNEQFF
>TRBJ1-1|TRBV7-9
CASTLGTEAFF
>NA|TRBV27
CASSPQRRGYEQYF
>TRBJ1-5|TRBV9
CASSVFDGDQPQHF
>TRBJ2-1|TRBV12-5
CASGLWPSSYNEQFF
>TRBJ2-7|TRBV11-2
CASSARTSGRSDEQYF
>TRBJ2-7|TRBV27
CASSPLTPTGGSYEQYF
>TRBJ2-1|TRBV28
CASGSGIETNNEQFF
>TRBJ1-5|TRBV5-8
CASSRFVSNQPQHF
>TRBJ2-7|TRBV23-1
CASSQRAGQGYEQYF
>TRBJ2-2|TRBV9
CASSVGELAIGELFF
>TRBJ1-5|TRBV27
CASRPQGNQPQHF
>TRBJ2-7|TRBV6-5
CASSYSRDRAYEQYF
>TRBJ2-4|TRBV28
CASIGGIAKNIQYF
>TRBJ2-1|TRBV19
CASSSGRMANEQFF
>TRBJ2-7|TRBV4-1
CASSLGLAGYEQYF
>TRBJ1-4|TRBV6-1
CASSDFTEKEKLFF
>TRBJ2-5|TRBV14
CASSEIGVEGGREQYF
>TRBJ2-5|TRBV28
CASSLAGFGETQYF
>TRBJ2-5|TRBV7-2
CASSYPPRDQETQYF
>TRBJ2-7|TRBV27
CASTLGGEQYF
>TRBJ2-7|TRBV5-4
CASSLVSLAAGGQSEQYF
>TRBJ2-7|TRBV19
CASSASGHTYEQYF
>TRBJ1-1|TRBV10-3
CAISDPPRYTEAFF
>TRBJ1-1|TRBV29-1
CSVDGLGGNTEAFF
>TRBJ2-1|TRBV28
CASSYQGRYNEQFF
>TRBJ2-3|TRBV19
CASSTGLGSSTDTQYF
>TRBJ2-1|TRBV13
CASSPGGGRFNEQFF
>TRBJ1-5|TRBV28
CASSKVYSNQPQHF
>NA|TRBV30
CAWASSGTGDKYEQYF
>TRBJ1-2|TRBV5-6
CASSLEEAGVGRGYTF
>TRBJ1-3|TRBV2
CASRTGTGAGNTIYF
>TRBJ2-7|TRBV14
CASSLQTYEQYF
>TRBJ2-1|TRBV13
CASSFGSGKGEQFF
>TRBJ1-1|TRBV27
CASSPLGGPNTEAFF